Listed below are T cell receptor beta chains from one sample, sequenced in a study of blood T cells in healthy people across ages. TCRdb analysed the 5' RACE reads with MiXCR anew, one entry per CDR3 protein. This table has approximately 1.5 million distinct CDR3 sequences, less than 45% appearing once. Sequenced input: blood. The source of these receptors is a young woman in good health. The CDR3 runs from the conserved cysteine through the conserved F or W. D genes are given only for firm matches. Rows give clone size only sometimes, using once, few, many, or a class for an expanded clone.

j_call,d_call,clone_size,v_call,cdr3_aa,cdr3_nt
TRBJ2-7,NA,many,TRBV4-3,CASSIGTLSYEQYF,TGCGCCAGCAGTATAGGGACTCTATCCTACGAGCAGTACTTC
TRBJ2-7,NA,NA,TRBV7-2,CASSLGGFRVTQYF,TGTGCCAGCAGCTTAGGAGGATTCAGGGTTACCCAGTACTTC
TRBJ2-3,TRBD1,few,TRBV5-5,CASSHRQGLSTDTQYF,TGTGCCAGCAGCCATCGACAGGGGCTTAGCACAGATACGCAGTATTTT
TRBJ2-1,NA,NA,TRBV6-6,CASSYGSQETQFF,TGTGCCAGCAGTTATGGCAGCCAAGAGACCCAGTTCTTC
TRBJ2-4,NA,few,TRBV6-2/TRBV6-3,CASSYDGRAKNIQYF,TGTGCCAGCAGTTACGACGGGAGAGCCAAAAACATTCAGTACTTC
TRBJ2-1,NA,few,TRBV9,CASSPGYQTYNEQFF,TGTGCCAGCAGCCCGGGTTACCAAACCTACAATGAGCAGTTCTTC
TRBJ2-1,TRBD2,NA,TRBV2,CASSERTSGRGEQFF,TGTGCCAGCAGTGAGAGGACTAGCGGGAGGGGTGAGCAGTTCTTC
TRBJ1-2,NA,NA,TRBV6-6,CASNGRYYGYTF,TGTGCCAGCAATGGACGGTACTATGGTTACACCTTC
TRBJ1-1,NA,NA,TRBV27,CASSFSRSREAFF,TGTGCCAGCAGTTTCTCCCGTTCAAGGGAAGCTTTCTTT
TRBJ1-1,TRBD1,NA,TRBV12-3/TRBV12-4,CASSYSIWDRDAFF,TGTGCCAGCAGTTATAGTATTTGGGACAGGGACGCTTTCTTT
TRBJ2-5,TRBD2,few,TRBV20-1,CSARNSLAGNEQYF,TGCAGTGCTAGAAATTCGCTAGCGGGAAATGAGCAGTACTTC
TRBJ1-2,NA,NA,TRBV6-4,CASSASEGEVGGYTF,TGTGCCAGCAGTGCCTCGGAGGGGGAGGTCGGAGGCTACACCTTC
TRBJ1-2,NA,once,TRBV12-3/TRBV12-4,CASSPARDSFYGYTF,TGTGCCAGCAGCCCGGCCCGAGACAGCTTCTATGGCTACACCTTC
TRBJ2-7,NA,NA,TRBV20-1,CSAIGGSSYEQYF,TGCAGTGCCATAGGGGGGTCCTCCTACGAGCAGTACTTC
TRBJ2-1,NA,NA,TRBV21-1,CASSKVADGDEQFF,TGTGCCAGCAGCAAAGTGGCAGATGGAGATGAGCAGTTCTTC
TRBJ2-5,TRBD1,NA,TRBV20-1,CSAIIRQGQETQYF,TGCAGTGCCATCATCCGACAGGGGCAAGAGACCCAGTACTTC
TRBJ2-7,TRBD1,few,TRBV4-1,CASSLQQGANEQYF,TGCGCCAGCAGCCTACAACAGGGGGCTAACGAGCAGTACTTC
TRBJ2-2,NA,NA,TRBV14,CASSQGSNTGELFF,TGTGCCAGCAGCCAGGGCAGTAACACCGGGGAGCTGTTTTTT
TRBJ2-7,NA,few,TRBV6-1,CASSWVYEQYF,TGTGCCAGCAGTTGGGTCTACGAGCAGTACTTC
TRBJ1-1,NA,NA,TRBV6-6,CASITGASAEAFF,TGTGCCAGCATCACGGGGGCCTCAGCTGAAGCTTTCTTT
TRBJ1-5,TRBD1,NA,TRBV12-3/TRBV12-4,CASREGQGIGQPQHF,TGTGCCAGCAGAGAAGGACAGGGGATAGGACAGCCCCAGCATTTT
TRBJ1-5,NA,NA,TRBV7-9,CASSHLNRARGQPQHF,TGTGCCAGCAGCCACCTTAACCGGGCCAGAGGTCAGCCCCAGCATTTT
TRBJ2-2,TRBD1,NA,TRBV7-8,CASSLRDRGLGELFF,TGTGCCAGCAGCTTAAGGGACAGGGGGCTCGGGGAGCTGTTCTTT
TRBJ1-4,TRBD1,NA,TRBV11-2,CASSSLRGQPEKLFF,TGTGCCAGCAGCTCCCTCAGGGGGCAGCCTGAAAAACTGTTTTTT
TRBJ2-5,NA,NA,TRBV21-1,CASSKVAGDRAETQYF,TGTGCCAGCAGCAAAGTAGCCGGAGACAGGGCAGAGACCCAGTACTTC
TRBJ2-1,TRBD2,few,TRBV12-3/TRBV12-4,CASSLAGSGYNEQFF,TGTGCCAGCAGTCTAGCGGGTTCGGGGTACAATGAGCAGTTCTTC
TRBJ2-7,NA,few,TRBV29-1,CSVEKGPGLEQYF,TGCAGCGTTGAAAAGGGTCCCGGGCTCGAGCAGTACTTC
TRBJ1-3,NA,NA,TRBV29-1,CSVVVTGAGNTIYF,TGCAGCGTTGTGGTCACAGGAGCTGGAAACACCATATATTTT
TRBJ2-3,TRBD2,NA,TRBV5-6,CASSPRTSNHDTQYF,TGTGCCAGCAGCCCGCGGACTAGTAATCACGATACGCAGTATTTT
TRBJ2-1,NA,NA,TRBV10-3,CAISAGGGLRFF,TGTGCCATCAGCGCGGGTGGCGGACTACGGTTCTTC
TRBJ2-1,NA,few,TRBV7-2,CASSLSKGNEQFF,TGTGCCAGCAGCTTAAGTAAAGGCAATGAGCAGTTCTTC
TRBJ2-3,TRBD1,NA,TRBV12-3/TRBV12-4,CASSGSLTGVHPTDTQYF,TGTGCCAGCAGCGGCTCCCTGACAGGGGTACATCCGACAGATACGCAGTATTTT
TRBJ2-1,NA,few,TRBV27,CASSFSPGHEQFF,TGTGCCAGCAGTTTTTCCCCGGGCCATGAGCAGTTCTTC
TRBJ1-2,NA,NA,TRBV20-1,CSARSLQGYGYTF,TGCAGTGCTAGAAGTCTACAGGGTTATGGCTACACCTTC
TRBJ2-3,NA,NA,TRBV6-5,CASTAFYGVSTDTQYF,TGTGCCAGCACCGCCTTTTATGGGGTTAGCACAGATACGCAGTATTTT
TRBJ2-5,NA,NA,TRBV7-9,CASSTFEETRYF,TGTGCCAGCAGCACCTTCGAGGAGACCCGGTACTTC
TRBJ2-7,TRBD1,NA,TRBV6-5,CASSYTRDSNYEQYF,TGTGCCAGCAGTTACACCCGGGACAGTAACTACGAGCAGTACTTC
TRBJ2-2,NA,NA,TRBV5-6,CASSFTFSTGELFF,TGTGCCAGCAGCTTCACTTTTAGCACCGGGGAGCTGTTTTTT
TRBJ2-5,NA,NA,TRBV5-1,CASSLDREQTQYF,TGCGCCAGCAGCTTGGACCGGGAGCAGACCCAGTACTTC
TRBJ1-2,TRBD1,NA,TRBV4-2,CASSQGGGYYGYTF,TGTGCCAGCAGCCAAGGAGGGGGCTACTATGGCTACACCTTC
TRBJ2-1,TRBD2,NA,TRBV11-2,CASSRTSGLVDEQFF,TGTGCCAGCAGCCGTACTAGCGGGCTTGTGGATGAGCAGTTCTTC
TRBJ2-3,NA,NA,TRBV6-1,CASGEVGSVTDTQYF,TGTGCCAGCGGTGAAGTTGGCAGTGTAACAGATACGCAGTATTTT
TRBJ2-1,NA,NA,TRBV7-9,CASIRGSSSYNEQFF,TGTGCCAGCATCCGCGGGTCAAGCTCCTACAATGAGCAGTTCTTC